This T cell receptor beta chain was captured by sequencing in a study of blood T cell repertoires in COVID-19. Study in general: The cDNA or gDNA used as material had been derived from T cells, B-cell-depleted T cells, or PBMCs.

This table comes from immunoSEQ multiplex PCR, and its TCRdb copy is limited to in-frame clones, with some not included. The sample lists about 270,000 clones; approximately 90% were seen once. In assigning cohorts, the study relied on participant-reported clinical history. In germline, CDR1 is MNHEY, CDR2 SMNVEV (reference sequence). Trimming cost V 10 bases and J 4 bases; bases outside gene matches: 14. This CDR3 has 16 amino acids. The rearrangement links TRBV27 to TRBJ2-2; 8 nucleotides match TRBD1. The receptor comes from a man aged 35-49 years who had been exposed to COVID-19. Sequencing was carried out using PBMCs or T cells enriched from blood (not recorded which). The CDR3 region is CATTPAGGVGTGELFF. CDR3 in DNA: TGTGCCACCACCCCGGCAGGGGGCGTAGGCACCGGGGAGCTGTTTTTT.